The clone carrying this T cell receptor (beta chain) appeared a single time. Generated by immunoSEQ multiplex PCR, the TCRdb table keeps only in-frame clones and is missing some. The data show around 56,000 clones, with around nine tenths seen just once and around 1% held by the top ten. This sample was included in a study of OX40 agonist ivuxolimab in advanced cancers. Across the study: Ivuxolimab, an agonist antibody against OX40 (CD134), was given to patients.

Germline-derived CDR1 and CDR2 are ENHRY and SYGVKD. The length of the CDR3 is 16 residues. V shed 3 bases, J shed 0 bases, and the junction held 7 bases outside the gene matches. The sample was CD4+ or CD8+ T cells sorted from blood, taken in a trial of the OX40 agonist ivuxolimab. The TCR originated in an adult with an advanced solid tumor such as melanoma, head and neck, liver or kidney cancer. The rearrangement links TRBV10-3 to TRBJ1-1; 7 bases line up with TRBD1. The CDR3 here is CAISDYRGLVNTEAFF. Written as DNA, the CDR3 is TGTGCCATCAGTGACTACAGGGGTTTGGTGAACACTGAAGCTTTCTTT.